This entry lists 25 T cell receptor beta chains sequenced from one sample in a study of cytomegalovirus exposure and HLA in healthy donors. Generated by immunoSEQ multiplex PCR, the TCRdb table keeps only in-frame clones and is missing some. Altogether approximately 97,000 clones are present, approximately 94% being singletons, with the ten largest covering approximately 1%. Material for sequencing was PBMCs. The source of these receptors is a woman younger than 35 in good health and CMV-seronegative.

The CDR3 reads CASSWGGETQYF. Written as DNA, the CDR3 is TGCGCCAGCAGCTGGGGCGGAGAGACCCAGTACTTC. This sequence joins TRBV5-1 and TRBJ2-5, with D tentatively TRBD1 (5 bases). Germline CDR1 is SGHRS and CDR2 is YFSETQ. The CDR3 totals 12 residues. The ends were cut back, 3 bases at V and 4 bases at J, with 7 bases in the middle.

The rearrangement links TRBV12-5 to TRBJ2-5, with D unclear. The V end lost 3 bases, the J end lost 3 bases, and 8 bases lay between the germline ends. Looked up from germline, CDR1 is LGHNT and CDR2 is FRNRAP. The CDR3 covers 13 residues. CDR3 sequence (DNA): TGTGCTAGTGGTTTTATCCCTAAAGAGACCCAGTACTTC. This gives the protein CASGFIPKETQYF.

This sequence joins TRBV7-2 and TRBJ2-7; no clear D. This CDR3 is 15 amino acids long. V lost 1 base and J lost 1, with 11 bases in between. In germline, CDR1 is SGHTA, CDR2 FQGNSA. The CDR3 sequence is CASSLERGISYEQYF. The CDR3 bases are TGTGCCAGCAGCTTAGAGCGCGGTATTTCCTACGAGCAGTACTTC.

The chain has TRBV5-4 and TRBJ1-2; D not resolved. The ends were cut back, 0 bases at V and 7 bases at J, with 10 bases in the middle. Germline V lookup: CDR1 SGHNT, CDR2 YYREEE (reference sequence). The CDR3 totals 13 residues. As DNA, the CDR3 is TGTGCCAGCAGCTTGGACGAGGTTGGTGGCTACACCTTC. Amino acids: CASSLDEVGGYTF.

The chain has TRBV9 and TRBJ1-3; D call uncertain. Trimming pared 0 bases from V and 3 bases from J, leaving 10 bases between. The CDR3 totals 15 residues. CDR1 and CDR2 from the germline V gene are SGDLS and YYNGEE. The CDR3 protein is CASSVATGVGNTIYF. The CDR3 DNA reads TGTGCCAGCAGCGTAGCTACCGGGGTTGGAAACACCATATATTTT.

V gene TRBV9 combines with J gene TRBJ2-7, with 12 bases fitting TRBD1. Germline trimming cut 4 bases from V and 6 bases from J; bases unmatched to any gene: 8. The CDR3 has 15 amino acids. CDR1 is SGDLS, CDR2 YYNGEE, per germline. The CDR3 loop reads CASSPPGTGGAEQYF. In DNA form, the CDR3 reads TGTGCCAGCAGCCCCCCCGGGACAGGGGGCGCCGAGCAGTACTTC.

The J gene is TRBJ2-3, the V gene TRBV6-1, with 7 bases lining up with TRBD2. The germline V gene encodes CDR1 MNHNS and CDR2 SASEGT. V lost 2 bases and J lost 4; bases outside the gene matches: 9. The CDR3 has 16 amino acids. The CDR3 DNA reads TGTGCCAGCAGTGAACGGAGCGGGGTATACGCAGATACGCAGTATTTT. Translation: CASSERSGVYADTQYF.

The chain links TRBV21-1 to TRBJ2-1; TRBD1 reflects the table's D call only, with no check against the DNA. TRBV21-1 is annotated as a pseudogene. The CDR3 length is 17 residues. The CDR3 nucleotides are TGTGCCAGCAGCCCCTCCCCGGCAGGGGACCGATACAATGAGCAGTTCTTC. It codes for CASSPSPAGDRYNEQFF.

The chain couples TRBV19 to TRBJ2-3; 8 nucleotides match TRBD2. CDR3 length equals 16 residues. After removal of 4 bases from V and 3 bases from J, the junction contained 9 bases not matched to a gene. CDR1 LNHDA and CDR2 SQIVND come from the germline V gene (reference sequence). Here the CDR3 reads CASSRRGEAGTDTQYF. CDR3 nucleotide sequence: TGTGCCAGTAGTAGGCGGGGGGAAGCCGGGACAGATACGCAGTATTTT. The variable domain in full, completed from reference TRBV19 and TRBJ2-3, reads DGGITQSPKYLFRKEGQNVTLSCEQNLNHDAMYWYRQDPGQGLRLIYYSQIVNDFQKGDIAEGYSVSREKKESFPLTVTSAQKNPTAFYLCASSRRGEAGTDTQYFGPGTRLTVL.

The chain carries TRBV5-1 and TRBJ2-5; possible D gene TRBD1, 6 bases. CDR1 SGHRS and CDR2 YFSETQ come from the germline V gene. The length of the CDR3 is 15 residues. The ends were cut back, 0 bases at V and 2 bases at J, with 11 bases in the middle. Here the CDR3 reads CASSLAYREQETQYF. CDR3 nucleotides: TGCGCCAGCAGCTTGGCATACAGGGAACAAGAGACCCAGTACTTC.

This clone showed up just once. The V and J genes are TRBV6-5 and TRBJ1-2; TRBD1 aligns across 7 bases. Trimming cost V 6 bases and J 4 bases; bases outside gene matches: 11. This CDR3 is built from 15 residues. Germline CDR1 MNHEY, CDR2 SVGAGI. The CDR3: CASRSREGAAYGYTF. The CDR3 nucleotides read TGTGCCAGCAGGTCTCGAGAGGGGGCGGCCTATGGCTACACCTTC.

The CDR3 is CASGGTGKSYNEQFF. CDR3 bases: TGTGCCAGCGGAGGGACAGGGAAGAGTTACAATGAGCAGTTCTTC. The rearrangement joins TRBV2 to TRBJ2-1; 9 bases align to TRBD1. Germline assignment: CDR1 SNHLY and CDR2 FYNNEI. The CDR3 is made up of 15 amino acids. Trimming took 8 bases from V and 4 from J; bases not matched to a gene: 9.

This clone is a singleton in its sample. The gene calls are TRBV7-6 and TRBJ2-7; 7 nucleotides align to TRBD2. CDR3 length: 19 residues. The V gene's germline CDR1 is SGHVS and CDR2 FNYEAQ. With 5 bases clipped from V and 4 bases from J, the junction kept 23 bases outside the gene matches. The CDR3 spells CASSPGWASEAGVVYEQYF. The CDR3 coding sequence is TGTGCCAGCAGCCCCGGATGGGCCTCGGAGGCGGGAGTTGTGTACGAGCAGTACTTC.

The chain combines TRBV27 with TRBJ1-5; maybe TRBD1 (6 bases). V lost 4 bases, J lost 7 bases, and 14 bases lay in between. This CDR3 contains 14 residues. Germline V gene lookup returns CDR1 MNHEY and CDR2 SMNVEV (reference sequence). The CDR3 DNA sequence: TGTGCCAGCAGTTCCCAGGGGTATTGGCAGCCCCAGCATTTT. It specifies CASSSQGYWQPQHF.

This chain connects TRBV13 to TRBJ2-3; a possible D gene is TRBD1 (5 bases). CDR1 and CDR2 from the germline V gene are PRHDT and FYEKMQ (reference sequence). The CDR3 spans 12 residues. The V end lost 6 bases, the J end lost 6 bases, and 10 bases lay between the germline ends. The CDR3 DNA sequence: TGTGCCAGCAGGGGGCGGTCGGATACGCAGTATTTT. Encoded protein: CASRGRSDTQYF.

This rearrangement joins TRBV5-1 to TRBJ2-1, with TRBD2 matching over 10 bases. J lost 5 bases, V lost 7 bases, and 6 bases had no gene match. Germline-derived CDR1 and CDR2 are SGHRS and YFSETQ. The CDR3 has 14 residues. In DNA form, the CDR3 reads TGCGCCAGCCGAAGACTAGCGGGTAACAATGAGCAGTTCTTC. Amino acids: CASRRLAGNNEQFF.

V gene TRBV7-9 combines with J gene TRBJ1-5; 7 positions match TRBD1. Germline CDR1 SEHNR, CDR2 FQNEAQ (reference sequence). After removal of 8 bases from V and 5 bases from J, the junction contained 9 bases not matched to a gene. The CDR3 totals 14 residues. CDR3 sequence: CASGKGTVDQPQHF. DNA for the CDR3: TGTGCCAGCGGGAAGGGGACAGTTGATCAGCCCCAGCATTTT.

This clone has a single count. The V gene is TRBV7-9, the J gene TRBJ2-7, with D tentatively TRBD2 (5 bases). Germline V gives CDR1 SEHNR, CDR2 FQNEAQ (reference sequence). CDR3 length: 14 residues. With 4 bases removed from V and 1 base from J, the gap between germline ends came to 11 bases. The CDR3 sequence: CASSSRDESYEQYF. CDR3 coding DNA: TGTGCCAGCAGCTCCCGGGATGAGTCCTACGAGCAGTACTTC.

The gene calls are TRBV4-3 and TRBJ1-2, with 9 positions matching TRBD1. Germline CDR1 is LGHNA and CDR2 is YSLEER. Germline trimming cut 0 bases from V and 5 bases from J; bases unmatched to any gene: 16. The CDR3 contains 19 residues. The CDR3 sequence: CASSQDTGTGTVVGYGYTF. The CDR3 DNA sequence: TGCGCCAGCAGCCAAGACACAGGGACAGGGACGGTGGTAGGATATGGCTACACCTTC.

This chain uses TRBV29-1 with TRBJ2-2; 7 nucleotides align to TRBD1. J gave up 4 bases and V 0 bases, and 5 bases lay outside the gene matches. Germline CDR1 and CDR2: SQVTM and ANQGSEA. The CDR3 spans 15 residues. CDR3 DNA sequence: TGCAGCGTTGAAGAGGCAGGGGGAAGCACCGGGGAGCTGTTTTTT. This encodes CSVEEAGGSTGELFF.

The gene calls are TRBV7-8 and TRBJ2-7; no reliable D call. Per the germline V gene, CDR1 is SGHVS and CDR2 is FQNEAQ. V dropped 1 base and J dropped 6 bases, with 4 bases sitting between them. The CDR3 runs 11 residues. Here the CDR3 DNA reads TGTGCCAGCAGCTTAGGGGCCGAGCAGTACTTC. This encodes CASSLGAEQYF.

The chain employs TRBV27 and TRBJ2-1, with 13 positions matching TRBD2. With 6 bases clipped from V and 5 bases from J, the junction kept 1 base outside the gene matches. Germline CDR1 is MNHEY and CDR2 is SMNVEV (reference sequence). The CDR3 extends over 14 amino acids. The CDR3 DNA reads as TGTGCCAGCAGAGGGACTAGCGGGAACAATGAGCAGTTCTTC. The encoded protein is CASRGTSGNNEQFF.

J is TRBJ2-7 and V is TRBV27; unclear D gene. V was cut by 4 bases and J by 4 bases, with 8 bases left in between. CDR1 is MNHEY, CDR2 SMNVEV, per germline (reference sequence). The CDR3 contains 12 residues. In nucleotides, the CDR3 is TGTGCCAGCAGTTCAATAGAGTACGAGCAGTACTTC. Translated, it gives CASSSIEYEQYF.

The rearrangement uses TRBV9 and TRBJ2-1; TRBD2 matches at 14 bases. The ends lost 3 bases at V and 2 bases at J; junction bases unmatched: 10. This CDR3 is 19 amino acids long. CDR1 is SGDLS and CDR2 is YYNGEE in the germline V gene. The DNA of the CDR3 is TGTGCCAGCAGCGGGTTCGGACTAGCGGGGGGTGGTCCCTACAATGAGCAGTTCTTC. It specifies CASSGFGLAGGGPYNEQFF.

The V and J genes are TRBV27 and TRBJ2-1, with 14 bases matching TRBD2. The CDR3 spans 18 residues. The J segment lost 7 bases and the V segment lost 6 bases, leaving 14 bases of the junction unmatched. In germline, CDR1 is MNHEY, CDR2 SMNVEV (reference sequence). CDR3 residues: CASRETSGGASNRNEQFF. The CDR3 nucleotides read TGTGCCAGCAGGGAGACTAGCGGGGGGGCTTCTAATAGGAATGAGCAGTTCTTC.